The sequence of this TCR beta chain was determined in a study of OX40 agonist ivuxolimab in advanced cancers. Whole-study results and caveats: Partial responders receiving 0.1-3.0 mg/kg showed among the lowest clonal expansion. Some patients without response likewise showed low normalized clonal expansion. Clones of CD4+ and CD8+ blood T cells grew by week 6 at doses of 0.1 to 3.0 mg/kg.

Data came from immunoSEQ multiplex PCR; TCRdb stores just in-frame clones and leaves some out. The sample yields about 24,000 clones, 79% seen once. V was cut by 7 bases and J by 6 bases, with 22 bases left in between. The germline gives CDR1 SEHNR, CDR2 FQNEAQ (reference sequence). CDR3 length: 16 residues. Concerning this clone itself: Its antigen is currently unknown.

The origin of this receptor is an adult with an advanced solid tumor such as melanoma, head and neck, liver or kidney cancer. The genes are TRBV7-9 and TRBJ2-1; possibly TRBD2 for D (5 bases). The sequencing used CD4+ or CD8+ T cells sorted from blood, collected in a trial of the OX40 agonist ivuxolimab. CDR3 protein: CASTNNFMDGLNEQFF. DNA of the CDR3: TGTGCCAGCACCAACAACTTCATGGACGGACTCAATGAGCAGTTCTTC.